This T cell receptor (beta chain) was profiled in a study of naive and memory T cell subsets. Broader study findings: A few larger clonotypes appeared in naive repertoires, especially CD8, possibly memory cells re-expressing CD45RA.

Germline values: CDR1 SGHDT, CDR2 YYEEEE. V was trimmed by 5 bases and J by 9 bases, leaving 9 bases between them. The CDR3 spans 11 residues. Two oligonucleotides, mixed equimolar, formed the beta constant-region primer covering TRBC1 and TRBC2. Nested alpha and beta constant-region primers with the SP2 primer drove four PCR rounds on ligated cDNA. TCRdb redid the calling of the UMI-ligation and nested PCR reads with MiXCR, one entry per CDR3 protein. The sample holds over 100,000 distinct CDR3 sequences; roughly 15% are singletons and the top ten take approximately 3%. This clonotype was seen more than once but under ten times. Its antigen is not identified.

The sequenced material came from naive CD8+ T cells from blood. This TCR derives from a human donor in good health. The J gene is TRBJ2-1, the V gene TRBV5-6, with D tentatively TRBD2 (6 bases). The CDR3 loop is CASSNSGEQFF. The CDR3 DNA reads as TGTGCCAGCAGTAATAGCGGTGAGCAGTTCTTC.